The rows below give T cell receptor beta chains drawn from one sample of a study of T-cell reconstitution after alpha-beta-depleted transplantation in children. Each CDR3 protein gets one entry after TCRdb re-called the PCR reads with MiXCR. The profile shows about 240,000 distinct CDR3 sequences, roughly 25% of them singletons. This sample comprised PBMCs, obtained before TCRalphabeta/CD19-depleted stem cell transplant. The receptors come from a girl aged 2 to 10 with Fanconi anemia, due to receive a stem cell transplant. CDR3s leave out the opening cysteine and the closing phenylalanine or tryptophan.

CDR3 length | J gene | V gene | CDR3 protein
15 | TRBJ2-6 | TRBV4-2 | ASSQRSQGSGANVLT
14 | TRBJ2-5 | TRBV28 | ASSFSLAGDEETQY
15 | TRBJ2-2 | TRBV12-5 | ASGLVPGLAGTGELF
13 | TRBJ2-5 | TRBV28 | ASSLSVAGEGTQY
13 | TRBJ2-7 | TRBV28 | ASSLYRGFSYEQY
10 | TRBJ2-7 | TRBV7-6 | ASRRGSYEQY
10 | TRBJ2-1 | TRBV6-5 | ASSWEGKVEF
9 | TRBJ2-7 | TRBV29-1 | SVMTEHEQY
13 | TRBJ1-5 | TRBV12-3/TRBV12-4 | ASSLRQVGNQPQH
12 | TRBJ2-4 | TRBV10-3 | ATTGDLAKNIQY
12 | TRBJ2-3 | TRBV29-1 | SVGDRGRRDTQY
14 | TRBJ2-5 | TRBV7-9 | ASSLSGQGNQETQY
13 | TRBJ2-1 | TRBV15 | ATSRAGRGASEQF
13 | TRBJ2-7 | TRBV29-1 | SVEGRAGDSYEQY
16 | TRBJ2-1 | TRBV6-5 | ASSYLYPTPGVGNEQF
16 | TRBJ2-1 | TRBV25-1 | ASSELLASFRSYNEQF
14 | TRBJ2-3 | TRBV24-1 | ATSDLGTEVGDTQY
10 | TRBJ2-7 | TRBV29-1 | SVEQREDEQY
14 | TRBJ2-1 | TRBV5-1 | ASSRAPGKTYNEQF
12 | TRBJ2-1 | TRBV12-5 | ASGPQGRHNEQF
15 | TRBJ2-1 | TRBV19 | ASSIILAGGPGDEQF
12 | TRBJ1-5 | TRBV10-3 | AISDQGLLQPQH
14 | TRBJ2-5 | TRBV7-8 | ASSSTGLAPQETQY
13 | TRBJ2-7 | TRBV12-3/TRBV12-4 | ASSLPSRFSYEQY
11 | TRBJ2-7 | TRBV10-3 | AISDRGPYEQY
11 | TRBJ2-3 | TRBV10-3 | AINSAATDTQY
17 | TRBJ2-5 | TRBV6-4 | ASSDHSGTGASCKETQY
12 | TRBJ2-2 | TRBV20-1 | SARDLRNTGELF
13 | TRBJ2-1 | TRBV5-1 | ASSLISGGANEQF
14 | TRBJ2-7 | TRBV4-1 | ASSQDSLAGTYEQY
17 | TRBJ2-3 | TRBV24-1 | ATSPEGASGTAWADTQY
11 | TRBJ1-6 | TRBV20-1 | SARAFGNSPLH
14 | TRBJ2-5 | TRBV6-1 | ASSRRTLGDQETQY
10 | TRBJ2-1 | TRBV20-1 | SAGDYHNEQF
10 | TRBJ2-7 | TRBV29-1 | SALRSSYEQY
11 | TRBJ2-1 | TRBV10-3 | AIRTSADNEQF
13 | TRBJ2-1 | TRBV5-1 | ASSLGESSYNEQF
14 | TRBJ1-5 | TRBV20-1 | SASQRQVAGNQPQH
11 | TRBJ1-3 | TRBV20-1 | SASGQAGNTIY
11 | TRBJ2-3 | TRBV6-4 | ASSDRDADTQY
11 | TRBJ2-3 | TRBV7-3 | ASKTQGSDTQY
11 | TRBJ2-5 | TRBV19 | ASRKRGQETQY
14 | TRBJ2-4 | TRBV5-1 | ASSEQQGVSKNIQY
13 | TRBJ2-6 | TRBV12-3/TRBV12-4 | ASIRGGAGANVLT
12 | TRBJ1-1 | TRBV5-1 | ASSLGGLNTEAF
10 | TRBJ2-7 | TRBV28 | ASRSQAYEQY
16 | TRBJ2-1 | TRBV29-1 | SVAGLAGGPGSGNEQF
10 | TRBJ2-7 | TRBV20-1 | SAVPRIYEQY
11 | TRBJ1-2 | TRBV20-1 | SAALITYYGYT
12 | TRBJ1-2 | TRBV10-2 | ASSGSGGGYGYT
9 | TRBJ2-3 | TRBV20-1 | SVRTTDTQY
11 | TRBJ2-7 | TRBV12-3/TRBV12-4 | ASSRTVSYEQY
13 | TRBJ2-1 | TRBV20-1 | SARDRTRSYNEQF
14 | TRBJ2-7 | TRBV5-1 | ASSSGQVKNSYEQY
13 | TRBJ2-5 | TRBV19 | ASSPGLAGAGTQY
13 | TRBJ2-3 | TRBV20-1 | SASRPGPLTDTQY
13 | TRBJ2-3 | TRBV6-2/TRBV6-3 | ASSYSWRSTDTQY
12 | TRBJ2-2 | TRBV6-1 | ASTDRTYTGELF
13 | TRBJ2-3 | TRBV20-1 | SARDKREEADTQY